This T cell receptor beta chain was found in a study of control samples from healthy donors and cancer patients. The CDR3 is made up of 15 amino acids. Trimming removed 3 bases from V and 4 bases from J, with 13 bases in between. Germline lookup yields CDR1 SGHAT and CDR2 FQNNGV. Produced via immunoSEQ multiplex PCR; TCRdb's table is partial and in-frame only. This sample has about 120,000 clones, with 80% to 90% found just once. This sequence was found in a man between 50 and 59 years old in good health. Sequences were obtained from blood. The V call is TRBV11-2, the J call TRBJ2-1, with a possible D match to TRBD2 (6 bases). The CDR3 reads CASSLMEGLYNEQFF. The CDR3 DNA follows: TGTGCCAGCAGCTTGATGGAGGGGCTTTACAATGAGCAGTTCTTC. Full variable domain (missing parts from reference TRBV11-2 and TRBJ2-1): EAGVAQSPRYKIIEKRQSVAFWCNPISGHATLYWYQQILGQGPKLLIQFQNNGVVDDSQLPKDRFSAERLKGVDSTLKIQPAKLEDSAVYLCASSLMEGLYNEQFFGPGTRLTVL.